This TCR beta chain was sequenced in a study of identical twins. V trimming: 6 bases; J trimming: 1 base; junction bases outside the gene matches: 15. Looked up from germline, CDR1 is SGHAT and CDR2 is FQNNGV. The CDR3 is 18 residues long. The table lists this clonotype with many counts. TCRdb re-called the 5' RACE reads through MiXCR, storing one row per CDR3 protein. The table includes fewer than 650,000 distinct CDR3 sequences, around 7.4% detected once. Another study also made use of these data, one on yellow fever vaccine responses in identical twins.

Sequencing was carried out using PBMCs. The J gene is TRBJ2-3, the V gene TRBV11-2, with 8 positions matching TRBD2. The TCR originated in a woman younger than 35 in good health. The CDR3 protein is CASRPVSSGLAGTDTQYF. The CDR3, as DNA: TGTGCCAGCAGACCTGTTTCTAGCGGACTAGCAGGCACAGATACGCAGTATTTT.